What follows describes a single T cell receptor beta chain. This record comes from a study of T-cell memory formation after mild COVID-19. V was pared by 7 bases and J by 5 bases, with 17 bases between. Germline V gives CDR1 SQVTM, CDR2 ANQGSEA. The CDR3 is 13 amino acids. TCR alpha and TCR beta cDNA libraries carrying sample barcodes and UMIs were produced by 5'RACE using constant-segment primers. TCRdb processed the 5' RACE reads anew with MiXCR; each CDR3 protein has one entry. The sample shows around 200,000 distinct CDR3 sequences, more than 8% of them seen only once. Input material: PBMCs or a T cell subset sorted from them (not recorded which). This chain links TRBV29-1 with TRBJ2-5; perhaps TRBD1 as D (6 bases). This clonotype originated in a man younger than 35 who had mild COVID-19 (a few samples of this study predate the infection). Cell type and time point are not known. CDR3 protein: CSAPRLGAETQYF. The CDR3 DNA follows: TGCAGCGCCCCGCGTCTGGGGGCCGAGACCCAGTACTTC.